The sequence of this T cell receptor beta chain was determined in a study of CXCR3-negative and CXCR3-positive naive CD8 T cells. General study findings and limits: When CXCR3-positive naive cells were set against CXCR3-negative naive cells, the former had more hydrophobic TRB CDR3s. Whereas both naive subsets had comparably high diversity, memory CD8+ cells had much lower diversity. TRB CDR3 properties were used to infer TCR strength, and surface CD5 was comparable between naive subsets. Naive CXCR3-positive and CXCR3-negative cells shared TRBV-TRBJ usage; memory cells diverged.

Remarks on this clonotype: Its cognate antigen is unknown.

5' RACE that incorporated UMI labels was used to prepare the TRB cDNA libraries. TCRdb re-called the 5' RACE reads and catalogs CDR3 proteins one per entry, DNA excluded. This repertoire includes fewer than 90,000 distinct CDR3 sequences. The source material was naive CXCR3+ CD8+ T cells from blood. The subset: CD45RO-CCR7+CD27+CD95- naive CD8+ T cells expressing CXCR3 (TNR3+). The source of this sequence is a human donor in good health. Some clones in this sample may be carry-over from other donors' samples.

CDR3 loop: CASSIDRGRTGAFF. The chain uses TRBV5-1 and TRBJ1-1; the TCRdb call, TRBD1, lacks DNA for checking. This CDR3 spans 14 amino acids. Germline CDR1 reads SGHRS; CDR2 reads YFSETQ.